These 16 T cell receptor beta chains share one sample of origin, sequenced in a study of T cells in Graves' hyperthyroidism and ophthalmopathy. The investigators amplified TCR beta CDR3 regions from RNA transcripts. HTBI primers were used for first-round RT-PCR of the TCR CDR3. TCRdb itself ran the multiplex PCR reads through MiXCR, one entry per CDR3 protein. The repertoire holds approximately 700,000 distinct CDR3 sequences, with about 45% as singletons. Sequenced sample: peripheral blood or thyroid tissue (not recorded which). All receptors derive from an adult man with Graves' disease, either hyperthyroidism or ophthalmopathy (not recorded which).

This clonotype was counted between two and nine times. This rearrangement joins TRBV5-1 to TRBJ1-1, with D unresolved. Germline CDR1 and CDR2: SGHRS and YFSETQ. CDR3 length: 15 amino acids. Trimming stripped 1 base from V and 5 bases from J, with 15 bases between. The CDR3 loop reads CASSLSGDGRTEAFF. The CDR3 bases are TGCGCCAGCAGCTTGTCCGGCGATGGTCGGACTGAAGCTTTCTTT.

The chain has TRBV2 and TRBJ2-2, with TRBD1 matching over 7 bases. This CDR3 is built from 15 residues. V gave up 7 bases and J gave up 1 base; unmatched junction bases: 6. CDR1 and CDR2 (germline): SNHLY, FYNNEI. CDR3 loop: CASTQRQGNTGELFF. CDR3 bases: TGTGCCAGCACACAGAGACAGGGGAACACCGGGGAGCTGTTTTTT.

The rearrangement uses TRBV5-1 and TRBJ2-7, with D possibly matching TRBD2 (6 bases). This CDR3 has 13 residues. Germline V gives CDR1 SGHRS, CDR2 YFSETQ. Trimming took off 7 bases at V and 2 bases at J, with 13 bases between the two ends. As DNA, the CDR3 is TGCGCCAGCGGGAAAGGACTAACCTACGAGCAGTACTTC. Protein: CASGKGLTYEQYF.

This clonotype was detected only a few times. CDR3 nucleotides: TGTGCCAGCAGTCCGACGGACACTGCTATTGGCTACACCTTC. Its protein is CASSPTDTAIGYTF. This rearrangement joins TRBV12-3 or TRBV12-4 to TRBJ1-2, with a possible D match to TRBD1 (5 bases). Between the trimmed V and J ends, which lost 5 bases and 7 bases, there was a span of 17 bases. The CDR3 totals 14 residues.

This clonotype was seen a few times. The rearrangement uses TRBV12-3 or TRBV12-4 and TRBJ1-3; D gene unclear. V dropped 8 bases and J dropped 2 bases, with 10 bases sitting between them. The CDR3 extends over 13 amino acids. CDR3 protein: CASGSSPGNTIYF. As DNA, the CDR3 is TGTGCCAGCGGGTCATCACCTGGAAACACCATATATTTT.

This clonotype has at least ten counts. V is TRBV7-6 and J is TRBJ1-1; D is uncertain. V was trimmed by 2 bases and J by 6 bases, leaving 13 bases between them. The CDR3 loop spans 14 amino acids. Germline CDR1 SGHVS, CDR2 FNYEAQ. The CDR3 is CASSLTPFRAEAFF. For the CDR3, the DNA is TGTGCCAGCAGCTTAACACCCTTTCGGGCTGAAGCTTTCTTT.

There are a few counts of this clonotype. V and J are TRBV14 and TRBJ2-7, with TRBD2 matching 13 bases. The CDR3 totals 15 residues. Germline CDR1 is SGHDN and CDR2 is FVKESK. V lost 4 bases, J lost 6 bases, and 6 bases stayed unmatched. The CDR3 DNA reads as TGTGCCAGCAGCCCCCAGACTAGCGGGAGGTTCGAGCAGTACTTC. Protein sequence: CASSPQTSGRFEQYF.

This clonotype was picked up a small number of times. This sequence joins TRBV24-1 and TRBJ2-2; a weak D match, TRBD1 (6 bases). The germline CDR1 and CDR2 sequences are KGHDR and SFDVKD. This CDR3 contains 17 residues. Trimming removed 10 bases at V and 4 bases at J, with 24 bases between. The CDR3 region has the DNA TGTGCCACTTCGCGAGGGAAAAGACAGGTTTCCACCGGGGAGCTGTTTTTT. This sequence encodes CATSRGKRQVSTGELFF.

This clonotype was seen a handful of times. A junction end diverges from the germline sequence, so it may reflect a read error. The chain links TRBV7-2 to TRBJ1-1; the D is unclear. Germline V CDR1 and CDR2: SGHTA, FQGNSA. The CDR3 has 14 residues. CDR3 sequence reads: CANSLSHIDTEAFF. Here the CDR3 DNA reads TGTGCCAACAGCTTATCGCACATAGACACTGAAGCTTTCTTT.

In its sample, this clonotype was seen many times. The rearrangement uses TRBV25-1 and TRBJ1-4; no clear D. The V and J ends lost 2 bases and 4 bases respectively, with 5 bases between them. The CDR3 runs 13 residues. In germline, CDR1 is MGHDK, CDR2 SYGVNS. CDR3 region: CASSERFNEKLFF. In DNA, the CDR3 is TGTGCCAGCAGTGAACGGTTTAATGAAAAACTGTTTTTT. The entire variable domain, with the rest obtained from reference TRBV25-1 and TRBJ1-4, is as follows: EADIYQTPRYLVIGTGKKITLECSQTMGHDKMYWYQQDPGMELHLIHYSYGVNSTEKGDLSSESTVSRIRTEHFPLTLESARPSHTSQYLCASSERFNEKLFFGSGTQLSVL.

The chain employs TRBV6-5 and TRBJ1-1; D unclear. The CDR3 contains 12 residues. In germline, CDR1 is MNHEY, CDR2 SVGAGI. V lost 6 bases to trimming and J lost 3 bases, with 8 bases between them. The CDR3: CASRNIDTEAFF. The DNA for the CDR3 is TGTGCCAGCAGGAACATCGACACTGAAGCTTTCTTT.

This chain connects TRBV9 to TRBJ1-2, with TRBD1 as a possible D gene (5 bases). The germline CDR1 and CDR2 sequences are SGDLS and YYNGEE. This CDR3 region has 16 residues. V was pared by 4 bases and J by 7 bases, with 23 bases between. In DNA, the CDR3 is TGTGCCAGCAGCCACCTTTCCTCCCGACCCCAGGGTGGCTACACCTTC. Amino acids: CASSHLSSRPQGGYTF.

The chain joins TRBV7-9 to TRBJ1-3; D may be TRBD1 (5 bases). The germline CDR1 and CDR2 sequences are SEHNR and FQNEAQ (reference sequence). With 5 bases removed from V and 0 bases from J, the gap between germline ends came to 14 bases. The CDR3 extends over 16 amino acids. The CDR3 is CASSTHTGFSGNTIYF. In nucleotides, the CDR3 is TGTGCCAGCAGCACCCACACAGGATTCTCTGGAAACACCATATATTTT.

This clonotype was observed at least ten times. The chain is built from TRBV10-3 and TRBJ1-1; 8 bases align to TRBD1. The CDR3 runs to 14 residues. CDR1 and CDR2 (germline): ENHRY, SYGVKD. Trimming at V came to 7 bases and at J to 3 bases, leaving 7 bases not matched to a gene. CDR3 residues: CAITAGTGDTEAFF. CDR3 DNA sequence: TGTGCCATCACCGCCGGGACAGGAGACACTGAAGCTTTCTTT.

This clonotype was picked up a small number of times. V gene TRBV20-1 combines with J gene TRBJ2-7; D unclear. The V gene's germline CDR1 is DFQATT and CDR2 SNEGSKA (reference sequence). Deletions cut 5 bases from V and 9 bases from J, with 11 bases between. CDR3 length: 10 amino acids. The CDR3 spells CSAGLVGQYF. The CDR3 nucleotides are TGCAGTGCTGGGCTTGTTGGGCAGTACTTC.

This chain joins TRBV20-1 and TRBJ2-7, with 7 nucleotides matching TRBD1. The CDR3 covers 11 residues. In germline, CDR1 is DFQATT, CDR2 SNEGSKA (reference sequence). Here the CDR3 reads CSVWAGGEQYF. CDR3 nucleotide sequence: TGCAGCGTTTGGGCAGGGGGCGAGCAGTACTTC.